This T cell receptor beta chain stems from a study of cytomegalovirus exposure and HLA in healthy donors. Study overall: The study placed about four fifths of its roughly 410 genotyped donors in the Caucasian-associated ancestry cluster.

Study-wide results and limits: There were some V segments, including TRBV6-2 and TRBV6-3, excluded as indistinguishable. A missense DCLRE1C variant was associated with V- and J-gene trimming of TCR beta chains in a later analysis, and an independent cohort replicated the association. Evidence from a later analysis indicated that most CMV-associated TCR beta chains looked HLA-restricted.

Amplification used 60 Vbeta primers and 13 Jbeta primers. Sequencing used immunoSEQ multiplex PCR; TCRdb keeps in-frame clones, though not all of them. The table records about 140,000 clones, roughly 80% of them present only once. With respect to this clone: Antigen specificity is unknown.

The CDR3 consists of 13 residues. V shed 6 bases, J shed 2 bases, and the junction held 2 bases outside the gene matches. Germline lookup yields CDR1 MDHEN and CDR2 SYDVKM. Sequencing was performed on PBMCs. The rearrangement joins TRBV28 to TRBJ2-7; TRBD1 matches at 9 bases. The clonotype comes from a woman between 45 and 65 years old in good health and CMV-seropositive. The CDR3 protein is CASRGTGTYEQYF. CDR3 sequence (DNA): TGTGCCAGCAGAGGGACAGGGACCTACGAGCAGTACTTC.